Listed below are T cell receptor beta chains from one sample, sequenced in a study of blood T cell repertoires in COVID-19. The data were produced by immunoSEQ multiplex PCR, yet TCRdb's version contains in-frame clones alone and is incomplete. This sample yields about 59,000 clones, of which roughly 90% are seen a single time; 5% to 6.5% belongs to the top ten. Sequencing was done on a sample of peripheral blood. These receptors originate from an elderly man in a cohort sampled during active COVID-19. The CDR3 runs from the conserved cysteine through the conserved F or W. Each record gives: D gene, V gene, J gene, clone size, CDR3 DNA, CDR3 protein. D genes are given only for firm matches. Expanded clones get a size class; other rows say once, few or many, or leave the size out.

NA	TRBV6-5	TRBJ1-3	NA	TGTGCCAGCAGTTACTCGACGGGGAGCTCTGGAAACACCATATATTTT	CASSYSTGSSGNTIYF
TRBD1	TRBV30	TRBJ2-1	NA	TGTGCCTGGAGCCCGCGGGACAGGGTAATGGGTGAGCAGTTCTTC	CAWSPRDRVMGEQFF
TRBD1	TRBV30	TRBJ1-6	NA	TGTGCCTTAAGGGGACAGGGTGGAAATTCACCCCTCCACTTT	CALRGQGGNSPLHF
TRBD1	TRBV19	TRBJ1-1	NA	TGTGCCAGTATTCAGGGGGCGCGGTTCACTGAAGCTTTCTTT	CASIQGARFTEAFF
TRBD2	TRBV10-3	TRBJ2-7	NA	TGTGCCTCCTCCGGCGGGGGGTCCTACGAGCAGTACTTC	CASSGGGSYEQYF
NA	TRBV30	TRBJ2-5	NA	TGTGCCTGGATCTCCAGGTTAGGAGAGACCCAGTACTTC	CAWISRLGETQYF
TRBD1	TRBV19	TRBJ2-4	NA	TGTGCCAGTAGTACGGGACAGGGGGCGGGGGACATTCAGTACTTC	CASSTGQGAGDIQYF
NA	TRBV6-4	TRBJ1-1	NA	TGTGCCAGCAGTGACGGGGGGGGAACTGAAGCTTTCTTT	CASSDGGGTEAFF
TRBD2	TRBV9	TRBJ2-7	NA	TGTGCCAGCAGCGCCGACGGGGGGGCCCGATACGAGCAGTACTTC	CASSADGGARYEQYF
NA	TRBV7-2	TRBJ1-3	NA	TGTGCCAGCAGCTTAGGGCGGGTCCGCTCTGGAAACACCATATATTTT	CASSLGRVRSGNTIYF
NA	TRBV19	TRBJ2-3	NA	TGTGCCAGTAGTATCGCTCTCACAAGCACAGATACGCAGTATTTT	CASSIALTSTDTQYF
NA	TRBV5-1	TRBJ2-2	NA	TGCGCCAGCAGCTTGGCCGGGTCAAGCACCGGGGAGCTGTTTTTT	CASSLAGSSTGELFF
TRBD2	TRBV30	TRBJ2-7	NA	TGTGCCTGGAGTGTGGGGACTAGGAGTTTGGAGCAGTACTTC	CAWSVGTRSLEQYF
NA	TRBV29-1	TRBJ1-3	NA	TGCAGCGTCGGGGTTACTGGAAACACCATATATTTT	CSVGVTGNTIYF
NA	TRBV7-2	TRBJ1-6	NA	TGTGCCAGCAGCTTAGACACAGATAATTCACCCCTCCACTTT	CASSLDTDNSPLHF
TRBD1	TRBV5-1	TRBJ2-3	NA	TGCGCCAGCAGCTTAAATCAGGGGGCGGTTTGGACCGATACGCAGTATTTT	CASSLNQGAVWTDTQYF
NA	TRBV27	TRBJ1-2	NA	TGTGCCAGCAGTTTGCTAGGTCTAGGTGGCTACACCTTC	CASSLLGLGGYTF
NA	TRBV12-3/TRBV12-4	TRBJ2-7	NA	TGTGCCAGCAGTTCAAGTACAAACGACGAGCAGTACTTC	CASSSSTNDEQYF
NA	TRBV27	TRBJ2-5	NA	TGTGCCAGCAGTTTACGGGGAAAGGGGGGGGAGACCCAGTACTTC	CASSLRGKGGETQYF
TRBD1	TRBV4-2	TRBJ1-1	NA	TGTGCCAGCAGCCCCGGACAGGGGGCTGAAGCTTTCTTT	CASSPGQGAEAFF
TRBD2	TRBV19	TRBJ2-3	NA	TGTGCCAGTAGTCCGATAGCGGGTTTCATCTCTAGCACAGATACGCAGTATTTT	CASSPIAGFISSTDTQYF
TRBD2	TRBV4-1	TRBJ2-3	once	TGCGCCAGCAGCCAAGATTCGAGCGGGAGGGATACGCAGTATTTT	CASSQDSSGRDTQYF